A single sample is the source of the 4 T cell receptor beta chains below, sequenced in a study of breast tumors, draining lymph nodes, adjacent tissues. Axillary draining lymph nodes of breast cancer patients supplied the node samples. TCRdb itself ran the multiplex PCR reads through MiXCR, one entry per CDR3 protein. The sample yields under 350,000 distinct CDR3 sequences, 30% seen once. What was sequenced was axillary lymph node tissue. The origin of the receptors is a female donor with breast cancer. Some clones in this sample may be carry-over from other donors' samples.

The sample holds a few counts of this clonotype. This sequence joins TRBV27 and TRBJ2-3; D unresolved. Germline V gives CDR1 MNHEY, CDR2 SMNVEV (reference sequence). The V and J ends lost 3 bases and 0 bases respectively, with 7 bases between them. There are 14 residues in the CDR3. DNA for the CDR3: TGTGCCAGCAGTTTCCAGGAGAGCACAGATACGCAGTATTTT. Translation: CASSFQESTDTQYF.

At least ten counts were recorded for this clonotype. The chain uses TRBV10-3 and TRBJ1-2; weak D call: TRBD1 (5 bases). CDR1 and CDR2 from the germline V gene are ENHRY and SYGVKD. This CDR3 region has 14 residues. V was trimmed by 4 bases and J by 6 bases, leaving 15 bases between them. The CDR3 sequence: CAISVGGWQDGYTF. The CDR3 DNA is TGTGCCATCAGTGTCGGGGGATGGCAGGATGGCTACACCTTC.

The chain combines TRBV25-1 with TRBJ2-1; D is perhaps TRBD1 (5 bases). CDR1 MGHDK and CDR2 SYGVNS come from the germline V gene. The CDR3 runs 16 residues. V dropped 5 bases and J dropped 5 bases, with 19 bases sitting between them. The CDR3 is CASSLSGLGQNNEQFF. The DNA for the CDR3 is TGTGCCAGCAGTTTGTCAGGCCTCGGACAAAACAATGAGCAGTTCTTC.

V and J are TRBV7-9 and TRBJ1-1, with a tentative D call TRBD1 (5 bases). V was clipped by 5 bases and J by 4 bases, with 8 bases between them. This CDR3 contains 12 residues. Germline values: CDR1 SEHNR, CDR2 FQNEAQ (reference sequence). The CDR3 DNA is TGTGCCAGCAGCGAAGGGGTCACTGAAGCTTTCTTT. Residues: CASSEGVTEAFF.